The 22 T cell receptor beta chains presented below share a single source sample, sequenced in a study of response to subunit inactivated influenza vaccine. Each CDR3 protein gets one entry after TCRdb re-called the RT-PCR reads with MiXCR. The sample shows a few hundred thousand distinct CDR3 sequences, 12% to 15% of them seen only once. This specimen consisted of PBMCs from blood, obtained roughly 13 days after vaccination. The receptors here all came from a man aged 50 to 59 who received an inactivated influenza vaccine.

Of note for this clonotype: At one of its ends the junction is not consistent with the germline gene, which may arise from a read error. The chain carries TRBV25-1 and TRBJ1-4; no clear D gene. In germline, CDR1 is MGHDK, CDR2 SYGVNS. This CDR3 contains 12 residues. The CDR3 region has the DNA TGTGCCAGCAATGAACAAGGTGGAAAACTGTTTTTT. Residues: CASNEQGGKLFF.

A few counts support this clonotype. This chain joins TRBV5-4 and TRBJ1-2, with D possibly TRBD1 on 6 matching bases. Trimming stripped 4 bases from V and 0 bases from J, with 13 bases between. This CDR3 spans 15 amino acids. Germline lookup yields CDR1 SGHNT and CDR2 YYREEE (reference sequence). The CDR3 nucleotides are TGTGCCAGCAGCGGAGGACAGACTTCTAACTATGGCTACACCTTC. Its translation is CASSGGQTSNYGYTF.

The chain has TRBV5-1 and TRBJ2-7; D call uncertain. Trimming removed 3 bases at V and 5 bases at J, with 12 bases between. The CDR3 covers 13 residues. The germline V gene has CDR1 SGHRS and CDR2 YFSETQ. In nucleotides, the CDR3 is TGCGCCAGCAGCTGGACCAGCCTCAACGAGCAGTACTTC. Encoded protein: CASSWTSLNEQYF.

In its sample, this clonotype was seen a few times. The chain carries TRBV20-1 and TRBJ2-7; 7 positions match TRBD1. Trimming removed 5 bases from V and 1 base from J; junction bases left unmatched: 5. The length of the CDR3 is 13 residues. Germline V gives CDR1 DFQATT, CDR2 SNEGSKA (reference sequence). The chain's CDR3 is CSAGYRGSYEQYF. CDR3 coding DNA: TGCAGTGCTGGATACAGGGGATCCTACGAGCAGTACTTC.

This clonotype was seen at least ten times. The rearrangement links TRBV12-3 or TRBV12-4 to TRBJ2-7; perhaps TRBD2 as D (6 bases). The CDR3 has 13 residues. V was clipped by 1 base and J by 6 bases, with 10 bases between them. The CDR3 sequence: CASSLGLAREQYF. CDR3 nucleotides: TGTGCCAGCAGTTTAGGTCTAGCGCGCGAGCAGTACTTC.

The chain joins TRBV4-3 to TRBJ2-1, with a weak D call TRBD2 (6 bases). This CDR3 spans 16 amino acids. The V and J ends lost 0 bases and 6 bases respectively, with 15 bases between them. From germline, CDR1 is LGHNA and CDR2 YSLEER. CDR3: CASSQDGPAGRNEQFF. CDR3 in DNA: TGCGCCAGCAGCCAAGATGGTCCGGCGGGACGCAATGAGCAGTTCTTC.

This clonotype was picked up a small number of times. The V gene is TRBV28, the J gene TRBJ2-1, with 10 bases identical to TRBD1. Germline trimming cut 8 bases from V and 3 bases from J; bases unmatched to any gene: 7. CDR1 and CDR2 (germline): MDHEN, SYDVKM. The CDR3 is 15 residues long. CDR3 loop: CASGDRGHLYNEQFF. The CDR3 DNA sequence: TGTGCCAGCGGGGACAGGGGCCACCTCTACAATGAGCAGTTCTTC.

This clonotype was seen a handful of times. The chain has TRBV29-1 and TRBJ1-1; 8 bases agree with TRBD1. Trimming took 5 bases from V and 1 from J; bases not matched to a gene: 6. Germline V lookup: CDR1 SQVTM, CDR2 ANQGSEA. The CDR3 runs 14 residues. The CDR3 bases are TGCAGCGTTAACGGACAGGGTGGGAACACTGAAGCTTTCTTT. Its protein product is CSVNGQGGNTEAFF.

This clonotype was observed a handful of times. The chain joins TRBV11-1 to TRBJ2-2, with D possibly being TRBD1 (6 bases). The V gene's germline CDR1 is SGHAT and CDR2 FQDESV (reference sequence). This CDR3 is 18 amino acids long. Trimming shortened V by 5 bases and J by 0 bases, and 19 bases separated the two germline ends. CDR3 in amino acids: CASSPFGQILANTGELFF. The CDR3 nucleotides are TGTGCCAGCAGCCCCTTTGGACAGATTCTTGCGAACACCGGGGAGCTGTTTTTT.

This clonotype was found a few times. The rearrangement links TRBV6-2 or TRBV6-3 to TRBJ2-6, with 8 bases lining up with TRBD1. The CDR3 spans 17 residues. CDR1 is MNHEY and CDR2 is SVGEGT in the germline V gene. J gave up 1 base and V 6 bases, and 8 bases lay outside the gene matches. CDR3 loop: CASRSGGGWSGANVLTF. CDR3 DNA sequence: TGTGCCAGCAGATCAGGGGGCGGTTGGTCTGGGGCCAACGTCCTGACTTTC.

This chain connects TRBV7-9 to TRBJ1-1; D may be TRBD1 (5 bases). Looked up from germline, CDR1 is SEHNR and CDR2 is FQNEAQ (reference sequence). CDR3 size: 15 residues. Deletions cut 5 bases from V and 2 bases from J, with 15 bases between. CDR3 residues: CASSLAGDLNTEAFF. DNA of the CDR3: TGTGCCAGCAGCCTGGCTGGGGACTTAAACACTGAAGCTTTCTTT.

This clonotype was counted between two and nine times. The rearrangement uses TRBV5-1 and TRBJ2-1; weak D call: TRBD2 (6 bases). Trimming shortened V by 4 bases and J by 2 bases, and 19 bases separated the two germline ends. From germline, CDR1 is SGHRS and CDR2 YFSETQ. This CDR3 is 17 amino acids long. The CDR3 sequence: CASSPDGGTEPYNEQFF. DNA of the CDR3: TGCGCCAGCAGCCCGGACGGCGGGACTGAACCCTACAATGAGCAGTTCTTC.

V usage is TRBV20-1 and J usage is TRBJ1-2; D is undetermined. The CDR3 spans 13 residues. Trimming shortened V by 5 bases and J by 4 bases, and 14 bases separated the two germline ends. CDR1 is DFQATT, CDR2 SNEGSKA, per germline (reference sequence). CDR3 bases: TGCAGTGCTTCAGACCCTCTAGGCTATGGCTACACCTTC. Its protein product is CSASDPLGYGYTF.

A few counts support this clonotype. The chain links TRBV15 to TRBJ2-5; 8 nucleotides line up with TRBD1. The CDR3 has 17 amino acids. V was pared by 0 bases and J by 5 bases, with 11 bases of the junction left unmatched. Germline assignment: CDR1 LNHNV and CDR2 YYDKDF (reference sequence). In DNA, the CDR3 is TGTGCCACCAGCAGAGATAGGGGCAGGGGGCGCAGGGAGACCCAGTACTTC. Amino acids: CATSRDRGRGRRETQYF.

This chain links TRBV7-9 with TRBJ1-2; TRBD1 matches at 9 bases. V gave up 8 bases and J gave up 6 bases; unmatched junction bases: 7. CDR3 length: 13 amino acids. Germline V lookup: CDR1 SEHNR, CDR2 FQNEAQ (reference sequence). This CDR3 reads CASQLTGGHGYTF. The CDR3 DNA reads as TGTGCCAGCCAGCTGACAGGGGGTCATGGCTACACCTTC.

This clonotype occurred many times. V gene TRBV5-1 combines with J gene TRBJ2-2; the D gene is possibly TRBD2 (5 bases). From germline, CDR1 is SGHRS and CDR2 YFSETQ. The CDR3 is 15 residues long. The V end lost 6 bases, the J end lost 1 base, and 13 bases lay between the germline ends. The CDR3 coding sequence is TGCGCCAGCACCCGGGGTCAGATGAACACCGGGGAGCTGTTTTTT. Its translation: CASTRGQMNTGELFF.

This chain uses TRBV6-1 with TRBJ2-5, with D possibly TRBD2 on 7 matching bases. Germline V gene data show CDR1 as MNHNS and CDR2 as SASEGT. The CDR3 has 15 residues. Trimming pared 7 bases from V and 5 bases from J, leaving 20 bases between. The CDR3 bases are TGTGCCAGCACCGCCCGTCGGGGGGCGCCGGAGACCCAGTACTTC. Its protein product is CASTARRGAPETQYF.

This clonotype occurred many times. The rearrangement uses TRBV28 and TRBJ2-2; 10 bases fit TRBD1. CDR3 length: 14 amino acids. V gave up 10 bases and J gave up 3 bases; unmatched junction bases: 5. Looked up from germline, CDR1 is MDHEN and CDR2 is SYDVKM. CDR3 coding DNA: TGTGCCACCTCGGGACAGGGGTACACCGGGGAGCTGTTTTTT. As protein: CATSGQGYTGELFF. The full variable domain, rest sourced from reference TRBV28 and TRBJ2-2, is DVKVTQSSRYLVKRTGEKVFLECVQDMDHENMFWYRQDPGLGLRLIYFSYDVKMKEKGDIPEGYSVSREKKERFSLILESASTNQTSMYLCATSGQGYTGELFFGEGSRLTVL.

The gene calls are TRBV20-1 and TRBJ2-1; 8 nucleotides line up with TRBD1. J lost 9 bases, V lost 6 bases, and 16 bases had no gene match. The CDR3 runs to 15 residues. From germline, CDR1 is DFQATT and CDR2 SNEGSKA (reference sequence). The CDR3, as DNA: TGCAGTGCCAACCCTGGACAGGGCGGATCCCGTGAGCAGTTCTTC. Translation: CSANPGQGGSREQFF.

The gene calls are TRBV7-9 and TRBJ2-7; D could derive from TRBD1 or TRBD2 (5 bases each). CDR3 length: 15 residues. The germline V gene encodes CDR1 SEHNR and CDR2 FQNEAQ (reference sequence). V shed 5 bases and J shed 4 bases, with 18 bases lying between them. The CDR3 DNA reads TGTGCCAGCAGCCCCATCGGGACCGCCGGGTACGAGCAGTACTTC. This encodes CASSPIGTAGYEQYF. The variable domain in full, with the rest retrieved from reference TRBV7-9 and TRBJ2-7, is DTGVSQNPRHKITKRGQNVTFRCDPISEHNRLYWYRQTLGQGPEFLTYFQNEAQLEKSRLLSDRFSAERPKGSFSTLEIQRTEQGDSAMYLCASSPIGTAGYEQYFGPGTRLTVT.

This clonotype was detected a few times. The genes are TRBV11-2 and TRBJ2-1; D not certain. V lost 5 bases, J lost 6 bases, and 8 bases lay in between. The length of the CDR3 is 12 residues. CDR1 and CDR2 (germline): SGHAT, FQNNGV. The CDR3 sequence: CASSHQRNEQFF. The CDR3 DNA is TGTGCCAGCAGCCACCAGCGCAATGAGCAGTTCTTC.

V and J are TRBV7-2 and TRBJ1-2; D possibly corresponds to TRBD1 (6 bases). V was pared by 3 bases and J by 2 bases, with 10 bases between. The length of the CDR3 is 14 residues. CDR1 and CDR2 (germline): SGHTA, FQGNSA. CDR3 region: CASSLRQENYGYTF. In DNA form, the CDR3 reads TGTGCCAGCAGCTTGAGACAGGAGAACTATGGCTACACCTTC.